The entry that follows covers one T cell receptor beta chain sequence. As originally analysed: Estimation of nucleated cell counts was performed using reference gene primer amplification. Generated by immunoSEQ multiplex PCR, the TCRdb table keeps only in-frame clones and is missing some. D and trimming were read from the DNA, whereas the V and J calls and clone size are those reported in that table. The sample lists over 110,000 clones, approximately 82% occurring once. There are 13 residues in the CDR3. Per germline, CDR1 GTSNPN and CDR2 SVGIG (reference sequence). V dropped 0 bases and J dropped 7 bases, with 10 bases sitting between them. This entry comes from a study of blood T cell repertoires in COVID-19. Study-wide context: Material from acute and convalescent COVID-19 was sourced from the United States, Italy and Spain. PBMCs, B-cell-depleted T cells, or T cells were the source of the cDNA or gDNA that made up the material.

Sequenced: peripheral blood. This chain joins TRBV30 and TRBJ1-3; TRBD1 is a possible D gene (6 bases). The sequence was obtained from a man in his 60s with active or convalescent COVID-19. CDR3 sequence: CAWSVQGGNTIYF. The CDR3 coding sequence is TGTGCCTGGAGTGTACAGGGTGGGAACACCATATATTTT.